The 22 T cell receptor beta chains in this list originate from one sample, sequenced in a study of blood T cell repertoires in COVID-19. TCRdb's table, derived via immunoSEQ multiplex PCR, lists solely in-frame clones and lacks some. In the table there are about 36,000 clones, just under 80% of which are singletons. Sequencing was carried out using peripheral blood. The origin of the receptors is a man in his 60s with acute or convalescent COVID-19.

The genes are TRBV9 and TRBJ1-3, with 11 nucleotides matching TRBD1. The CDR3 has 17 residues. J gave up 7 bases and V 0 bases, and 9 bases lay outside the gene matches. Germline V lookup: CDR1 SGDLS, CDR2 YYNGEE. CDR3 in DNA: TGTGCCAGCAGCGTAGGGGAAACGGGACAGGGGGTCAACACCATATATTTT. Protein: CASSVGETGQGVNTIYF. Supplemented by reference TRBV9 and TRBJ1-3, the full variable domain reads DSGVTQTPKHLITATGQRVTLRCSPRSGDLSVYWYQQSLDQGLQFLIQYYNGEERAKGNILERFSAQQFPDLHSELNLSSLELGDSALYFCASSVGETGQGVNTIYFGEGSWLTVV.

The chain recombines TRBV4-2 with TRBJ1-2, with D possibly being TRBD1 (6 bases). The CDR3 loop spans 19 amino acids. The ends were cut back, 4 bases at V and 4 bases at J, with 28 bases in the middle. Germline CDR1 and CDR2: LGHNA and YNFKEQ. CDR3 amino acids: CASSPFLTTSQGFGYGYTF. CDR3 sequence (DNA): TGTGCCAGCAGCCCTTTCCTTACAACATCCCAGGGGTTTGGCTATGGCTACACCTTC.

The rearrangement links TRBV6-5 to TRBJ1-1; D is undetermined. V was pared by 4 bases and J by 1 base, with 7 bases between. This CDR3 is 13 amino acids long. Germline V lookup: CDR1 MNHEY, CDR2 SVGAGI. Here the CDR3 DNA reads TGTGCCAGCAGTTTACGACAGAACACTGAAGCTTTCTTT. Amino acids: CASSLRQNTEAFF.

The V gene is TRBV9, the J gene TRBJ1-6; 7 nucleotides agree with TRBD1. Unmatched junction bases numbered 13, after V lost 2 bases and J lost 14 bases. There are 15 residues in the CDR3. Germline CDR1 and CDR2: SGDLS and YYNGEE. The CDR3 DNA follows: TGTGCCAGCAGCGTTTCCACAGGGGACCTTTGGGCCCTCCACTTT. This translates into CASSVSTGDLWALHF.

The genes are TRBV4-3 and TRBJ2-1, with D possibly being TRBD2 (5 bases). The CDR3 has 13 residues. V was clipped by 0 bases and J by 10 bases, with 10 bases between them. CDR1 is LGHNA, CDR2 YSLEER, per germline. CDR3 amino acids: CASSQEVLAEQFF. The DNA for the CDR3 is TGCGCCAGCAGCCAAGAAGTCCTAGCAGAGCAGTTCTTC.

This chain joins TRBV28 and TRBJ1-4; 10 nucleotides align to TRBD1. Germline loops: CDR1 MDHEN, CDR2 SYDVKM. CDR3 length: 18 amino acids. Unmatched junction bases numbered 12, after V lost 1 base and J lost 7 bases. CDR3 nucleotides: TGTGCCAGCAGTTTATCCCCCCGGGACAGGGGAACGGGTGAAAAACTGTTTTTT. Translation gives CASSLSPRDRGTGEKLFF. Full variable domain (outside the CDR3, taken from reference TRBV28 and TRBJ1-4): DVKVTQSSRYLVKRTGEKVFLECVQDMDHENMFWYRQDPGLGLRLIYFSYDVKMKEKGDIPEGYSVSREKKERFSLILESASTNQTSMYLCASSLSPRDRGTGEKLFFGSGTQLSVL.

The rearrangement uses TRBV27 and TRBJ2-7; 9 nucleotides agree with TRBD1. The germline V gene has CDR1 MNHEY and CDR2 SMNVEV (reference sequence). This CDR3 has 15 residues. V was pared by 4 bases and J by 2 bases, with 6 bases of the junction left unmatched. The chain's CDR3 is CASSSLTGGTYEQYF. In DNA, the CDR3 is TGTGCCAGCAGTTCCTTGACAGGGGGGACCTACGAGCAGTACTTC.

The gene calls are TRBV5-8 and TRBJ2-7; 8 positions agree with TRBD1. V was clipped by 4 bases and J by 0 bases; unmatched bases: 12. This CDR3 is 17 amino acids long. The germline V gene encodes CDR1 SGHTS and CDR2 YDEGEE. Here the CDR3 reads CASSSYPGTGFSYEQYF. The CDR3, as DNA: TGTGCCAGCAGCAGTTATCCCGGGACAGGATTCTCCTACGAGCAGTACTTC.

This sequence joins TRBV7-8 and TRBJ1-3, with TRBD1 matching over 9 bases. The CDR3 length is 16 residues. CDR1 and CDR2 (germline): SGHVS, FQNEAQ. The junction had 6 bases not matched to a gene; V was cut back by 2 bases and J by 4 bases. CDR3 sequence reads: CASSLRDRVTGNTIYF. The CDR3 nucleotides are TGTGCCAGCAGCTTAAGGGACAGGGTGACCGGAAACACCATATATTTT.

The CDR3 DNA reads as TGCGCCAGCAGCTTGAGGCTAGCGGGCGACAATGAGCAGTTCTTC. Its protein is CASSLRLAGDNEQFF. V and J are TRBV5-1 and TRBJ2-1; TRBD2 agrees at 8 bases. The germline V gene encodes CDR1 SGHRS and CDR2 YFSETQ. This CDR3 spans 15 amino acids. Unmatched junction bases numbered 5, after V lost 1 base and J lost 5 bases.

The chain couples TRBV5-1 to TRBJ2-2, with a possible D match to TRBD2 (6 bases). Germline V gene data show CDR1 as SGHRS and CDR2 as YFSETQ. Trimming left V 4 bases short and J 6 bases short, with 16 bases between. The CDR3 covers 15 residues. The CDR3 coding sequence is TGCGCCAGCAGCGTAGCCTTGTCGGGGGCCGGGGAGCTGTTTTTT. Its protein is CASSVALSGAGELFF.

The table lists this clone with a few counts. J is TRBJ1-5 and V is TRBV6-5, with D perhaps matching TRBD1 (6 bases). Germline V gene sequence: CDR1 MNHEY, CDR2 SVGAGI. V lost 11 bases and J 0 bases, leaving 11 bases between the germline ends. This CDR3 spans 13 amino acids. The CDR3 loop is CAGHRVSNQPQHF. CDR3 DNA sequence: TGTGCCGGTCACAGGGTTAGCAATCAGCCCCAGCATTTT.

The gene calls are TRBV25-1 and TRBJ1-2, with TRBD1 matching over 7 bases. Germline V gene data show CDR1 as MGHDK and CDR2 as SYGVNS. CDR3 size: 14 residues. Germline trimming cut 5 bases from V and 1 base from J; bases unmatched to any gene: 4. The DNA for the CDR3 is TGTGCCAGCAGTAGACAGGGCCTTAACTATGGCTACACCTTC. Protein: CASSRQGLNYGYTF.

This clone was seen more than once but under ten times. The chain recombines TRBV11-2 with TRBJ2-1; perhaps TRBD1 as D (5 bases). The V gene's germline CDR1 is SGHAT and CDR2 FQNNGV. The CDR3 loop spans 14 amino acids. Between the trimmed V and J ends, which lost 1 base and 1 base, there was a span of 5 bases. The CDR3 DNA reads TGTGCCAGCAGCTTAGGACAGTCCTACAATGAGCAGTTCTTC. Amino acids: CASSLGQSYNEQFF.

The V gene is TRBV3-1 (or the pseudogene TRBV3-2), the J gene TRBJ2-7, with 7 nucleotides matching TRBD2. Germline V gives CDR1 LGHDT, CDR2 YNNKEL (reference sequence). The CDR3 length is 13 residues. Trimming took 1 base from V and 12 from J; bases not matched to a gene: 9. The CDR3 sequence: CASSQGLAGGLYF. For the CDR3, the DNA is TGTGCCAGCAGCCAAGGACTAGCAGGAGGCCTGTACTTC.

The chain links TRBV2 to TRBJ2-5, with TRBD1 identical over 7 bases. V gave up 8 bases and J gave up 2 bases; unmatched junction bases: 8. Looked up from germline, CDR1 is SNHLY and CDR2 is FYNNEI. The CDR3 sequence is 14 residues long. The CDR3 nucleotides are TGTGCCAGCTTCTGGGGGACAGAGCAAGAGACCCAGTACTTC. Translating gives CASFWGTEQETQYF.

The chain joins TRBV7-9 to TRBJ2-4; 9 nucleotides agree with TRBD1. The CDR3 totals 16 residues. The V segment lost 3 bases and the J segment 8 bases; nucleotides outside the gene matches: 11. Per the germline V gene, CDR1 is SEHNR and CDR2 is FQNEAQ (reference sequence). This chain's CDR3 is CASSFNRGRGDHIQYF. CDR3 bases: TGTGCCAGCAGCTTCAACAGGGGGCGCGGGGACCACATTCAGTACTTC.

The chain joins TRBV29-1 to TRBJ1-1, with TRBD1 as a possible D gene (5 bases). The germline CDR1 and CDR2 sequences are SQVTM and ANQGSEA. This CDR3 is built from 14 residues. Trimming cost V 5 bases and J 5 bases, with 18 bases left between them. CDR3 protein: CSVRGEEGSTEAFF. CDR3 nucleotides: TGCAGCGTTCGAGGGGAGGAAGGGTCTACTGAAGCTTTCTTT.

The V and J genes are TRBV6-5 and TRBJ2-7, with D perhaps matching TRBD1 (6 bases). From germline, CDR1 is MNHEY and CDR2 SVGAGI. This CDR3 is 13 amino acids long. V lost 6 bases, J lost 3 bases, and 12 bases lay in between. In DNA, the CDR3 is TGTGCCAGCAGGAGACAGGACCTCTACGAGCAGTACTTC. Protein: CASRRQDLYEQYF.

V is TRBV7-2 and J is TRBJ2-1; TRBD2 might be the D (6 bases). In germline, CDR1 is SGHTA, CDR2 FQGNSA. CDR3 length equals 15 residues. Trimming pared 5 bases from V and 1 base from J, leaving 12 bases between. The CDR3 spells CASSLRGASYNEQFF. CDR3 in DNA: TGTGCCAGCAGCCTACGCGGGGCGTCCTACAATGAGCAGTTCTTC.

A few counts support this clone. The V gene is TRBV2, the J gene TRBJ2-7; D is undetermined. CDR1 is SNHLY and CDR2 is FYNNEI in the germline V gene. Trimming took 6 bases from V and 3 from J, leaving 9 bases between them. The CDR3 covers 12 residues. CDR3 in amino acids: CASRGVNYEQYF. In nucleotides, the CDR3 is TGTGCCAGCAGGGGCGTAAACTACGAGCAGTACTTC.

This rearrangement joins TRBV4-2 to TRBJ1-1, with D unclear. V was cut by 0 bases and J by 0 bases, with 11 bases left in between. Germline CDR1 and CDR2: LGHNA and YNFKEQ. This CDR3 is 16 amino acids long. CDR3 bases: TGTGCCAGCAGCCAAGACTGGCAAACACTGAACACTGAAGCTTTCTTT. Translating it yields CASSQDWQTLNTEAFF.